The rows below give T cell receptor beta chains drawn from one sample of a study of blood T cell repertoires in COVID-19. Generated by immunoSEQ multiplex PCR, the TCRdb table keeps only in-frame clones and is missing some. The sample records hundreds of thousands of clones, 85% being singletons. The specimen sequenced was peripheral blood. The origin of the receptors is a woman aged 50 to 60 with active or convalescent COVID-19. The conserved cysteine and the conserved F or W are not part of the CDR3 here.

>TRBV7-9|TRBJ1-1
ASSLSGTASEAF
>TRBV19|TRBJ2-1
ASSIAGVTEQF
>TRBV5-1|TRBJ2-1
ASSSQPPGLANYNEQF
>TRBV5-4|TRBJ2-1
ASSPPPGGPGDEQF
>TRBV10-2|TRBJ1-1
ASSESGRQGEAF
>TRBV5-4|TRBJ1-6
ASSNPGAPDSPLH
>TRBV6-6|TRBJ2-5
ASSLRVGGQGRETQY
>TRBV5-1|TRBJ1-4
ASSLTSATNEKLF
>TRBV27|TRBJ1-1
ASSLTVREGRAF
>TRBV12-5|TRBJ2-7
ASGNRGGYEQY
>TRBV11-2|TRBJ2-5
ASGPTRYQETQY
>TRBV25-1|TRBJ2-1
ASSSSGRAYNEQF
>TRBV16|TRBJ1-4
ASSQLRTGEREKLF
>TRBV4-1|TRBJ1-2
ASSQDLLQGHYGYT
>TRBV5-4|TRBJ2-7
ASTPQGPPYEQY
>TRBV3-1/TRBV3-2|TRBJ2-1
ASSQPLAGGYNEQF
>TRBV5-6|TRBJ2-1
ASSHQSLAVNEQF
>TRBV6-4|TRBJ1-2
ASSDEGRGYGYT
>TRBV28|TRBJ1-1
ASSPPGLNTEAF
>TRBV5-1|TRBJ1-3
ASSLASGNTIY
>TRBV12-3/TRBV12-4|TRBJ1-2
ASSPQGVYGYT
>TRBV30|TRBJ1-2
AWSVGNGYT
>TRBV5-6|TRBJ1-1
ASSPKWDSYIEAF
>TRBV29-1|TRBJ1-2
SVEQGNGYT
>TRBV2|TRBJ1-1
ARPRDRNTEAF
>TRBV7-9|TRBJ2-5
ASSFIQGDRETQY
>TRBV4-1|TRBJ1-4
ASAKGQGNEKLF
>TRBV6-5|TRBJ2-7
ASSYSGLADSYEQY
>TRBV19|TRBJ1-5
ASSMSLGRDQPQH